This T cell receptor beta chain was profiled in a study of blood T cells in healthy people across ages (dated by TCRdb to between 2014 and 2016). Broadly, across the study: In model experiments, template switching captured about one uniquely barcoded TCR beta cDNA molecule for every two T cells. The study measured age-related changes in TCR beta repertoire diversity using deep sequencing normalized with unique cDNA molecular identifiers. To avoid experimental bias, donors of different ages were spread randomly across the sequencing lanes. Two additional independent replicas of 1 million unique cDNA reads from the same blood draw were analyzed for two donors (one aged 18 to 30 and one aged 80 or older). The donors were split into four age groups: young (average around 15 years), middle-aged (39), aged (over 55) and long-lived (roughly 80).

The approximately 39 donors, aged 6 to 90 years, were systemically healthy Caucasian individuals from Russia. Each donor gave approximately 10 milliliters of peripheral blood, collected into EDTA-treated Vacutainer tubes. Ficoll-Paque density-gradient centrifugation was used to isolate PBMCs, with at least 7 million per sample. Trizol reagent was used to extract total RNA from the PBMCs, yielding at least 6 micrograms per sample. Naive CD45RAhigh/CD27high T cell percentages were measured by flow cytometry on a PBMC aliquot from every donor. CDR3 length: 14 amino acids, cysteine to phenylalanine. CDR3 DNA is the only sequence kept; it has 42 bases, read in frame from the first base. The trim is 0 bases for V and 8 bases for J, with a gap of 11 bases between the germline ends. Via the germline V gene (reference sequence), CDR1 is DFQATT and CDR2 SNEGSKA. Details on this clonotype: The target of this receptor is not known. Base-call qualities are not available, and no considerably larger clone is one nucleotide away.

Broad study findings and their caveats: Total diversity estimates from one million sequenced T cells were considered lower bounds and underestimates. Observed TCR beta diversity per million T cells fell roughly linearly with age, and a significant reduction was already apparent by age around 39. Because donor CMV infection status was unknown, age-related changes in expanded clonotypes were potentially confounded. Since profiling was done on bulk unsorted PBMCs, naive and antigen-experienced compartments could not be conclusively compared. Observed TCR beta diversity correlated strongly with the percentage of naive T cells measured by flow cytometry. The long-lived group showed more naive CD4+ T cells, fewer expanded clones and increased TCR diversity than the aged group, suggesting age selection.

The library was generated by 5' RACE. The sequencer listed for this sample is Illumina HiSeq 2500. A second PCR of about 7 to 12 cycles was performed with a sample-barcoded 5' primer and a J-beta primer mix. A template-switch 5' adaptor carrying 12 random nucleotides introduced a unique molecular identifier onto each TCR beta cDNA molecule. At least 2.5 million CDR3-containing paired-end reads were obtained from each sample. First-strand cDNA was synthesized from all RNA with the Mint cDNA synthesis kit, primed by a TRBC-specific oligonucleotide. Following uracil-DNA glycosylase treatment, all cDNA underwent a first 18-cycle PCR with the universal primers M1SS and BC2_uni_R. Under the source paper's analysis protocol: For normalization, 1 million high-quality reads were randomly selected from each sample, with every read carrying a distinct molecular identifier. Reads with shared molecular identifiers were discarded instead of being binned into consensus sequences. CDR3 identification, clonotype clustering and error correction used MiTCR with a Q25 quality threshold and the strictest error-elimination algorithm. A nonparametric unseen species model with Euler transformation was used to estimate lower-bound total TCR beta diversity. The public reads were reprocessed in TCRdb via fastp at Q25 and MiXCR, keeping in-frame beta chains. Entries that share a CDR3 protein sequence are merged under the most common genes and DNA. TCRdb assigned the V and J calls; the authors' analysis was not used. This sample has 780,000 or so distinct CDR3 sequences in its table, and roughly three fifths of those were observed once. About a quarter of the sample goes to the ten largest clones.

The TCR comes from a man aged 35-49 years in good health. The V and J segments used are TRBV20-1 and TRBJ1-6; no D segment can be confidently identified. Sequencing was done on a sample of blood. DNA sequence: TGCAGTGCTAGAGAGAGGATTTACGATTCACCCCTCCACTTT. Its translation is CSARERIYDSPLHF.